This T cell receptor beta chain was recorded in a study of T-cell memory formation after mild COVID-19. Whole-study results and caveats: Contracting clones, day 15 to 85, had balanced CD4/CD8, and later expanders favored CD4+. Pre-infection memory held some responding clones, suggesting pre-existing cross-reactive T cells responded. Second-wave clones with a day 37 peak had unconfirmed SARS-CoV-2 specificity.

V lost 1 base and J lost 4, with 7 bases in between. Looked up from germline, CDR1 is SGHTA and CDR2 is FQGNSA. The CDR3 length is 13 residues. Amplification by 5'RACE using constant-segment primers produced TCR alpha and TCR beta cDNA libraries that carried sample barcodes and UMIs. TCRdb re-derived calls from the 5' RACE reads in MiXCR, one entry per CDR3 protein. The table shows roughly 130,000 distinct CDR3 sequences, with about 6% occurring only once. This clonotype was observed at least ten times. Its specificity is unknown. Specimen: PBMCs or a T cell subset sorted from them (not recorded which). V and J are TRBV7-2 and TRBJ2-5, with no clear D. This clonotype was sampled from an adult woman who had mild COVID-19 (a few samples of this study predate the infection). Cell type and time point are not known. CDR3 in DNA: TGTGCCAGCAGCTTAGTCCGGTCAGAGACCCAGTACTTC. This codes for CASSLVRSETQYF. Variable domain in full (rest from reference TRBV7-2 and TRBJ2-5): GAGVSQSPSNKVTEKGKDVELRCDPISGHTALYWYRQSLGQGLEFLIYFQGNSAPDKSGLPSDRFSAERTGGSVSTLTIQRTQQEDSAVYLCASSLVRSETQYFGPGTRLLVL.